This TCR beta chain was sequenced in a study of monozygotic twins with inflammatory bowel disease. Study results and limitations: Especially with disease activity, IBD patients had fewer clonotypes in common with others than healthy twins did.

Of note for this clonotype: Its cognate antigen is unknown.

Template switching introduced UMIs that contain a 6-nucleotide sample barcode. The study subjected TCRalpha and TCRbeta cDNA to two nested PCRs of approximately 16 and 9 cycles. TCRdb re-called the 5' RACE reads; every CDR3 protein appears as one record, without DNA. Its table lists approximately 200,000 distinct CDR3 sequences. Investigators extracted total RNA from whole blood and did not sort T cells. This CDR3 region has 14 residues. Germline V gene sequence: CDR1 MDHEN, CDR2 SYDVKM. The rearrangement joins TRBV28 to TRBJ1-2. Sequences were obtained from blood. The TCR originated in a human donor with ulcerative colitis or Crohn's disease, or a healthy co-twin of an affected twin (not recorded which). CDR3 residues: CASTSPQGPYGYTF.